The clone carrying this TCR beta chain has more than one count but fewer than ten. This record belongs to a study of response to subunit inactivated influenza vaccine. Trimming removed 10 bases from V and 7 bases from J, with 14 bases in between. The germline gives CDR1 MNHNY, CDR2 SVGAGI (reference sequence). The CDR3 length is 13 residues. TCRdb fed the RT-PCR reads into MiXCR, producing one record per CDR3 protein. The sample has roughly 550,000 distinct CDR3 sequences; roughly a quarter are singletons. This sample was also put to use in a study of T cells expressing NK-cell markers. That paper adds: Researchers built TCR beta cDNA using 5'RACE template switching with UMIs. Dominance of the CD3+CD56-NKG2C+ fraction by these clonotypes also held in several donors.

The chain carries TRBV6-6 and TRBJ1-6; a weak D match, TRBD1 (5 bases). The source of this sequence is a man aged 50 or older who received an inactivated influenza vaccine. This specimen consisted of CD4+ T cells sorted from PBMCs, obtained about 12 days after vaccination. CDR3 sequence (DNA): TGTGCCAACAGGCCAAGATGGAATTCACCCCTCCACTTT. As protein: CANRPRWNSPLHF.